Sequencing of this T cell receptor (beta chain) was carried out in a study of shared clonotypes between healthy human individuals (TCRdb year 2020). Study-level background: A few men and a couple of women, aged 18 to 49 years, made up the cohort. Libraries were prepared and TCR repertoires were sequenced by different laboratories using diverse techniques, in order to increase sequencing depth and limit assay-specific biases. Blood TCR repertoires of several healthy adults were deeply sequenced to estimate repertoire size and the extent of clonotype sharing between individuals. For each donor, three plates each were used for CD4 naive and CD4 memory, two plates were used for CD8 naive, and one plate was used for CD8 memory. Leukapheresis yielded between about 0.8 and 8.9 billion PBMCs per donor.

TCR CDR3 regions were amplified from genomic DNA by multiplex PCR using the deep immunoSEQ assay. Genomic DNA extracted from each cell subset was distributed evenly over all wells of several immunoSEQ 96-well plates, and each plate served as one replicate. For sorted subsets, each replicate PCR was loaded with roughly 190 ng genomic DNA, equivalent to approximately 27,000 T cell genomes. Purified libraries were quantified with a Qubit 3.0 fluorometer, sized on a Bioanalyzer 2100, and re-quantified with the KAPA Library Quantification kit. A separate single-read 150-cycle Illumina NextSeq 550 flow cell was used to sequence each immunoSEQ 96-well plate. Per the original workflow: Because the immunoSEQ output included only junctional sequences and no quality scores, the filtering could not be the same as the filtering used for full-length reads. Sequences were annotated with PyIR, a Python wrapper for IgBLAST v1.9, and V/J genes and CDR3 were assigned using IMGT germline references. Reads with weak V/J assignments (E-value above 1e-6), missing CDR3, stop codons, out-of-frame junctions, or ambiguous translated residues were removed. V3J clonotypes were defined by identical inferred V gene, J gene, and CDR3 amino acid sequence. Percentage overlap between repertoires was calculated by dividing the number of shared unique clonotypes by the size of the smaller repertoire. RTK rarefaction, the Chao1 estimator, and Recon v2.1 estimates of unobserved clonotypes were used to assess repertoire richness. For all TCRbeta clonotypes obtained by the gDNA method from four donors, generation probabilities were computed with OLGA. TCRdb took this table from immuneACCESS and kept in-frame rearrangements with V and J called. Such tables lack part of the clones; where checked against another copy, unresolved V genes explain under half of the gap, and the rest is unexplained. V, J and clone size are those of that table, while D and trimming were read from the DNA. The sample has over a million clones on record, approximately 80% of them singletons. Approximately 0.56% of the sample comes from the top ten.

Only a few counts were recorded for this clone. Its antigen remains unidentified. No clone much larger than this one lies a single base away; base qualities are absent. In the same sample, other DNA sequences code for this CDR3. Overall study outcomes, separate from this receptor: Clonotypes shared by all four sorted-subset donors showed higher generation probabilities than non-shared clonotypes. Estimated clonotype richness was generally larger for naive than for memory subsets. Across four donors, roughly 5% of naive CD4, over 3% of naive CD8, roughly 2.2% of memory CD4, and under 0.45% of memory CD8 clonotypes were shared. Incomplete sequencing was indicated by rarefaction of sorted-subset datasets, despite the large sequencing depth. The small number of donors limited the genetic and exposure-history diversity represented. Pairwise subsampling indicated that sequencing depth was expected to affect the degree of clonotype sharing among donors. Only blood was sampled, and tissue TCR repertoires likely differ from those in blood.

Donors were healthy HIV-negative adults with no recently reported acute infections or vaccinations. Every donor was a Caucasian adult residing in Nashville, Tennessee, USA. CD4+ T cells were enriched by magnetic negative selection; naive cells were then positively selected on CD45RA, and the negative fraction formed the memory subset. After blood collection by leukapheresis, PBMCs were isolated using Ficoll-Histopaque density gradient centrifugation and then cryopreserved in the vapor phase of liquid nitrogen. Purity and quantity of every magnetically sorted T cell population were checked by analytical flow cytometry. From each sorted fraction, genomic DNA was isolated and quantified by UV absorbance on a Nanodrop 2000c. CDR1 and CDR2, per the germline V gene, are KGHSH and LQKENI. V drops 3 bases and J drops 2 bases, leaving 10 bases in between. The CDR3 measures 14 amino acids from cysteine to phenylalanine. Just CDR3 DNA is preserved here, 42 bases in frame from base 1.

The sequencing input was memory CD4+ T cells from PBMCs. The cell subset or site label of this sample denotes: CD45RA-negative fraction. The chain was built from TRBV18 and TRBJ1-1, with no confident D gene call. The clonotype comes from a man younger than 35 in good health. Some clones in this sample may be carry-over from other donors' samples. The CDR3 protein is CASSPDRGNTEAFF. The sequence in DNA is TGTGCCAGCTCACCTGACCGGGGAAACACTGAAGCTTTCTTT.